This entry lists 29 T cell receptor beta chains sequenced from one sample in a study of spatial heterogeneity in lung cancer. In TCRdb, the 5' RACE reads were re-called with MiXCR into one record per CDR3 protein. The table shows roughly 23,000 distinct CDR3 sequences, with approximately 4.6% occurring only once. Time point described: sample taken at primary tumor resection. Here the sequenced sample was PBMCs, taken at surgery. These TCRs come from a male donor with early-stage non-small cell lung cancer.

This clonotype was detected ten times or more. J is TRBJ2-7 and V is TRBV20-1, with TRBD2 identical over 8 bases. Germline assignment: CDR1 DFQATT and CDR2 SNEGSKA (reference sequence). CDR3 length: 15 residues. V lost 0 bases to trimming and J lost 0 bases; unmatched junction nucleotides: 4. CDR3 amino acids: CSAREVAGNSYEQYF. The CDR3 nucleotides read TGCAGTGCTAGAGAGGTAGCGGGAAACTCCTACGAGCAGTACTTC.

This clonotype was picked up many times. The rearrangement links TRBV7-9 to TRBJ2-6; D remains unclear. Trimming removed 1 base from V and 2 bases from J, with 3 bases in between. The CDR3 extends over 14 amino acids. CDR1 and CDR2 from the germline V gene are SEHNR and FQNEAQ (reference sequence). CDR3 amino acids: CASSLVAGANVLTF. DNA of the CDR3: TGTGCCAGCAGCTTAGTGGCTGGGGCCAACGTCCTGACTTTC.

This clonotype was counted ten times or more. The chain links TRBV9 to TRBJ2-2; TRBD1 matches at 8 bases. Germline V gene sequence: CDR1 SGDLS, CDR2 YYNGEE. The CDR3 is 17 amino acids. Trimming at V came to 6 bases and at J to 0 bases, leaving 10 bases not matched to a gene. In nucleotides, the CDR3 is TGTGCCAGCACTCGAGACCTACAGGGGGCGAACACCGGGGAGCTGTTTTTT. This codes for CASTRDLQGANTGELFF.

This chain links TRBV10-3 with TRBJ2-7; tentatively, D is TRBD2 (5 bases). Germline CDR1 and CDR2: ENHRY and SYGVKD. Trimming took 7 bases from V and 4 from J, leaving 14 bases between them. The CDR3 runs to 13 residues. CDR3 in DNA: TGTGCCATCACCGCCCGGGAAGATTACGAGCAGTACTTC. This codes for CAITAREDYEQYF.

This clonotype appeared many times. The junction differs from germline at one of its ends, possibly a read error. This chain connects TRBV7-2 to TRBJ2-7; D not certain. Germline V gene data show CDR1 as SGHTA and CDR2 as FQGNSA. The CDR3 loop spans 13 amino acids. CDR3 protein: CASSLVGSDEQYF. CDR3 nucleotides: TGTGCCAGCAGCTTAGTGGGCTCCGACGAGCAGTACTTC.

This clonotype has ten or more counts. This chain connects TRBV5-1 to TRBJ2-1; 9 nucleotides agree with TRBD1. V trimming: 4 bases; J trimming: 4 bases; junction bases outside the gene matches: 6. The CDR3 spans 15 residues. Germline lookup yields CDR1 SGHRS and CDR2 YFSETQ. CDR3 nucleotide sequence: TGCGCCAGCAGCACCGGACAGGGGCAGTACAATGAGCAGTTCTTC. Translated: CASSTGQGQYNEQFF. The full variable domain, completed using reference TRBV5-1 and TRBJ2-1, is KAGVTQTPRYLIKTRGQQVTLSCSPISGHRSVSWYQQTPGQGLQFLFEYFSETQRNKGNFPGRFSGRQFSNSRSEMNVSTLELGDSALYLCASSTGQGQYNEQFFGPGTRLTVL.

In its sample, this clonotype was seen many times. J is TRBJ2-7 and V is TRBV5-5; D not resolved. The CDR3 is 13 amino acids. The germline gives CDR1 SGHKS, CDR2 YYEKEE (reference sequence). V lost 2 bases to trimming and J lost 4 bases, with 10 bases between them. The CDR3 DNA sequence: TGTGCCAGCAGCTTCACGGAATCATACGAGCAGTACTTC. Translated, it gives CASSFTESYEQYF.

This clonotype was seen repeatedly, ten times or more. The chain employs TRBV6-5 and TRBJ1-5; D not resolved. Germline CDR1 is MNHEY and CDR2 is SVGAGI. The CDR3 covers 13 residues. V gave up 1 base and J gave up 7 bases, with 8 bases separating them. The CDR3 DNA reads TGTGCCAGCAGTTACTGGGTCGGGCAGCCCCAGCATTTT. Translating gives CASSYWVGQPQHF.

This clonotype was found many times. This rearrangement joins TRBV12-3 or TRBV12-4 to TRBJ2-7; TRBD1 agrees at 9 bases. This CDR3 contains 18 residues. Trimming at V came to 5 bases and at J to 1 base, leaving 15 bases not matched to a gene. CDR3 loop: CASSLRRGFGTGSYEQYF. In DNA, the CDR3 is TGTGCCAGCAGTCTCCGGCGGGGATTCGGGACAGGGTCCTACGAGCAGTACTTC.

This clonotype has ten or more counts. The rearrangement joins TRBV6-6 to TRBJ2-3; 7 bases align to TRBD2. The J segment lost 2 bases and the V segment lost 8 bases, leaving 4 bases of the junction unmatched. CDR1 is MNHNY and CDR2 is SVGAGI in the germline V gene (reference sequence). The CDR3 runs to 13 residues. CDR3: CASGSGDTDTQYF. The CDR3 bases are TGTGCCAGCGGGAGCGGGGACACAGATACGCAGTATTTT.

There are many counts of this clonotype. The rearrangement links TRBV11-2 to TRBJ2-1; a possible D gene is TRBD2 (5 bases). The germline V gene has CDR1 SGHAT and CDR2 FQNNGV. Trimming pared 5 bases from V and 5 bases from J, leaving 19 bases between. There are 16 residues in the CDR3. Here the CDR3 DNA reads TGTGCCAGCAGCCAACCGGCTGGAGGCACACACAATGAGCAGTTCTTC. Its protein product is CASSQPAGGTHNEQFF.

This clonotype was detected many times. The chain uses TRBV20-1 and TRBJ1-5; D gene ambiguous. Germline values: CDR1 DFQATT, CDR2 SNEGSKA (reference sequence). The CDR3 has 14 amino acids. V was cut by 0 bases and J by 4 bases, with 10 bases left in between. CDR3 in amino acids: CSARDQTPNQPQHF. In DNA form, the CDR3 reads TGCAGTGCTAGAGATCAGACACCAAATCAGCCCCAGCATTTT.

This clonotype was seen many times. The rearrangement links TRBV15 to TRBJ1-2; 7 positions agree with TRBD1. CDR1 is LNHNV and CDR2 is YYDKDF in the germline V gene (reference sequence). V lost 2 bases, J lost 5 bases, and 11 bases stayed unmatched. The CDR3 has 16 amino acids. CDR3 sequence reads: CATSRPGPGGPYGYTF. Written as DNA, the CDR3 is TGTGCCACCAGCAGACCTGGGCCAGGGGGTCCATATGGCTACACCTTC.

This clonotype was found many times. This chain uses TRBV6-2 or TRBV6-3 with TRBJ1-1; possibly TRBD1 for D (5 bases). The germline V gene has CDR1 MNHEY and CDR2 SVGEGT. This CDR3 comprises 15 residues. V was pared by 2 bases and J by 6 bases, with 16 bases between. CDR3 loop: CASSYLGQGHAEAFF. The CDR3 bases are TGTGCCAGCAGTTACCTCGGACAAGGGCATGCTGAAGCTTTCTTT.

In this sample, this clonotype turned up many times. CDR3 nucleotide sequence: TGCAGTCTTCAGGGACCCCGGTCACCCCTCCACTTT. Translated, it gives CSLQGPRSPLHF. V gene TRBV20-1 combines with J gene TRBJ1-6, with D possibly TRBD1 on 5 matching bases. This CDR3 is built from 12 residues. Trimming removed 8 bases at V and 10 bases at J, with 15 bases between. The V gene's germline CDR1 is DFQATT and CDR2 SNEGSKA (reference sequence).

This clonotype was seen repeatedly, ten times or more. The rearrangement uses TRBV30 and TRBJ2-7; 8 bases match TRBD1. The CDR3 consists of 16 residues. The trim removed 3 bases at V and 6 bases at J, leaving 16 bases unmatched. Per germline, CDR1 GTSNPN and CDR2 SVGIG (reference sequence). CDR3 in amino acids: CAWSEPPGTGRSEQYF. The CDR3 nucleotides read TGTGCCTGGAGCGAACCGCCCGGGACAGGAAGAAGCGAGCAGTACTTC.

This clonotype was picked up a small number of times. The CDR3 loop reads CASSQGDSLTDTQYF. CDR3 bases: TGCGCCAGCAGCCAAGGGGACTCACTCACAGATACGCAGTATTTT. The rearrangement links TRBV4-1 to TRBJ2-3; D is possibly TRBD2 (6 bases). CDR1 is MGHRA and CDR2 is YSYEKL in the germline V gene. The CDR3 spans 15 residues. Deletions cut 1 base from V and 2 bases from J, with 10 bases between.

Sample share makes this clonotype medium-sized. The rearrangement uses TRBV9 and TRBJ2-7; D gene uncertain. Trimming took 4 bases from V and 1 from J, leaving 12 bases between them. Germline V lookup: CDR1 SGDLS, CDR2 YYNGEE. CDR3 length equals 14 residues. The DNA of the CDR3 is TGTGCCAGCAGCCCCCGTTGGTTGTCCTACGAGCAGTACTTC. Protein sequence: CASSPRWLSYEQYF.

The chain uses TRBV20-1 and TRBJ1-5; 7 positions match TRBD1. In germline, CDR1 is DFQATT, CDR2 SNEGSKA (reference sequence). The CDR3 contains 13 residues. V was clipped by 6 bases and J by 2 bases; unmatched bases: 4. The CDR3 sequence is CSALGQGNQPQHF. CDR3 sequence (DNA): TGCAGTGCCTTAGGACAGGGCAATCAGCCCCAGCATTTT.

This clonotype was seen many times. The rearrangement links TRBV21-1 to TRBJ2-3; the table's D call of TRBD1 was not tested on the DNA. TRBV21-1 is a listed pseudogene. This CDR3 contains 15 residues. The CDR3 DNA follows: TGTGCCACCTACCCCACTCCCCCGAGGCCAGATACGCAGTATTTT. It specifies CATYPTPPRPDTQYF.

This clonotype has ten or more counts. The chain recombines TRBV20-1 with TRBJ2-7; D is perhaps TRBD2 (5 bases). Germline CDR1 is DFQATT and CDR2 is SNEGSKA (reference sequence). V was cut by 6 bases and J by 2 bases, with 17 bases left in between. The length of the CDR3 is 14 residues. CDR3 DNA sequence: TGCAGTGCAGAGGGCCCAACTAGGACCTACGAGCAGTACTTC. It codes for CSAEGPTRTYEQYF.

This clonotype was seen repeatedly, ten times or more. This chain connects TRBV7-2 to TRBJ2-1; D may correspond to TRBD1 or TRBD2 (5 bases each). CDR3 length equals 14 residues. V lost 5 bases to trimming and J lost 6 bases, with 14 bases between them. Germline V CDR1 and CDR2: SGHTA, FQGNSA. This CDR3 is CASSRGPAVNEQFF. The CDR3 DNA follows: TGTGCCAGCAGCCGGGGACCCGCAGTCAATGAGCAGTTCTTC.

This clonotype counts as medium-sized. This chain joins TRBV20-1 and TRBJ2-3, with 10 nucleotides matching TRBD2. CDR3 length: 15 residues. Germline CDR1 is DFQATT and CDR2 is SNEGSKA (reference sequence). Germline trimming cut 5 bases from V and 3 bases from J; bases unmatched to any gene: 8. CDR3 coding DNA: TGCAGTGCTCCCTCCCTAGCGGGGGTAACAGATACGCAGTATTTT. It codes for CSAPSLAGVTDTQYF.

This clonotype is medium-sized (0.01 to 0.1%). In DNA, the CDR3 is TGCGCCAGCACTAGGGACGGAAAAGAGACCCAGTACTTC. This translates into CASTRDGKETQYF. This sequence joins TRBV5-1 and TRBJ2-5; the D gene could be TRBD1 or TRBD2 (5 bases each). This CDR3 is built from 13 residues. CDR1 and CDR2 (germline): SGHRS, YFSETQ. V lost 6 bases to trimming and J lost 3 bases, with 12 bases between them.

At least ten counts were recorded for this clonotype. This sequence joins TRBV20-1 and TRBJ1-5; perhaps TRBD1 as D (6 bases). This CDR3 has 15 amino acids. V was shortened by 3 bases and J by 7 bases, with 19 bases between the two germline ends. From germline, CDR1 is DFQATT and CDR2 SNEGSKA (reference sequence). The CDR3 loop is CSASVSSGGRQPQHF. The CDR3, as DNA: TGCAGTGCTAGTGTAAGTTCCGGGGGCCGGCAGCCCCAGCATTTT.

This clonotype has only a few counts. The V gene is TRBV7-2, the J gene TRBJ2-1; D is ambiguous. This CDR3 contains 15 residues. The ends were cut back, 3 bases at V and 0 bases at J, with 9 bases in the middle. From germline, CDR1 is SGHTA and CDR2 FQGNSA. The CDR3 nucleotides are TGTGCCAGCAGCTTGTCCGAGAACTCCTACAATGAGCAGTTCTTC. It encodes CASSLSENSYNEQFF.

By share of the sample, this clonotype is medium-sized. A read error may account for a junction end that differs from germline. The CDR3 here is CASREKIQYF. The DNA for the CDR3 is TGTGCCAGCAGGGAAAAAATTCAGTACTTC. V gene TRBV6-6 combines with J gene TRBJ2-4; D gene ambiguous. In germline, CDR1 is MNHNY, CDR2 SVGAGI (reference sequence). The CDR3 sequence is 10 residues long.

This clonotype was counted only a few times. The J gene is TRBJ1-5, the V gene TRBV19; D remains unclear. The V end lost 6 bases, the J end lost 3 bases, and 15 bases lay between the germline ends. CDR3 length: 15 residues. CDR1 and CDR2 from the germline V gene are LNHDA and SQIVND (reference sequence). The CDR3 sequence: CASRSDGRTNQPQHF. The CDR3 DNA is TGTGCCAGTAGATCCGACGGTCGAACCAATCAGCCCCAGCATTTT.

The sample holds many counts of this clonotype. The CDR3 DNA is TGTGCCAGCAGTTTTGTGGCTTTAGGGCCCCAGCATTTT. Encoded protein: CASSFVALGPQHF. This chain uses TRBV12-3 or TRBV12-4 with TRBJ1-5; D gene unclear. CDR3 length: 13 residues. With 3 bases removed from V and 9 bases from J, the gap between germline ends came to 12 bases.